These 11 T cell receptor beta chains share one sample of origin, sequenced in a study of blood T cells in healthy people across ages (dated by TCRdb to about 2015). Receptor libraries were prepared by 5' RACE. These reads were obtained on an Illumina HiSeq 2500. The second PCR ran for about 6 to 11 cycles and used a J-beta primer mix along with a sample-barcoded 5' primer. TCRdb applied fastp at Q25 and MiXCR to the public reads, then kept only in-frame beta chains. Records with the same CDR3 protein are collapsed into one entry carrying the most frequent genes and DNA. Recorded for this sample are around 1,100,000 distinct CDR3 sequences; around two fifths of them occurred a single time. The leading ten clones occupy 13% of the sample. Sequencing was carried out using blood. The receptors were sampled from a man aged 18 to 30 in good health.

Concerning this clonotype itself: The junction departs from germline at one end; a sequencing error may be responsible. The chain uses TRBV7-9 and TRBJ1-6, with D possibly TRBD1 on 6 matching bases. Germline loops: CDR1 SEHNR, CDR2 FQNEAQ (reference sequence). This CDR3 has 15 residues. In DNA, the CDR3 is TGTGCCAGCAGCGCTACAGGGTCCTCTAATTCACCCCTCCACTTT. Protein: CASSATGSSNSPLHF.

The chain links TRBV4-3 to TRBJ2-1; possibly TRBD2 for D (5 bases). Trimming pared 3 bases from V and 2 bases from J, leaving 11 bases between. The germline V gene encodes CDR1 LGHNA and CDR2 YSLEER. The CDR3 is 15 residues long. DNA of the CDR3: TGCGCCAGCAGCCACTTACGGGGTGCCTACAATGAGCAGTTCTTC. This gives the protein CASSHLRGAYNEQFF.

This clonotype was counted only a few times. The junction shows a germline mismatch at one end, possibly a read error. The chain is built from TRBV7-9 and TRBJ1-2; D gene unclear. This CDR3 has 13 residues. Germline V gene sequence: CDR1 SEHNR, CDR2 FQNEAQ (reference sequence). CDR3 nucleotide sequence: TGTGCCAGTAGCTTAGTAACGAGCTATGGCTACACCTTC. Translation: CASSLVTSYGYTF.

The chain combines TRBV12-3 or TRBV12-4 with TRBJ2-7; unclear D gene. Trimming took 5 bases from V and 3 from J, leaving 11 bases between them. CDR3 length: 13 residues. Written as DNA, the CDR3 is TGTGCCAGCAGTCCCGGTTGGGGCTACGAGCAGTACTTC. It encodes CASSPGWGYEQYF.

This chain uses TRBV6-2 or TRBV6-3 with TRBJ1-5; D unresolved. This CDR3 has 14 residues. From germline, CDR1 is MNHEY and CDR2 SVGEGT. V shed 8 bases and J shed 1 base, with 12 bases lying between them. The CDR3 region is CASHRSGSNQPQHF. CDR3 nucleotides: TGTGCCAGCCATAGGAGTGGAAGCAATCAGCCCCAGCATTTT.

The rearrangement links TRBV5-1 to TRBJ1-6; D unclear. The CDR3 contains 15 residues. Germline V gene sequence: CDR1 SGHRS, CDR2 YFSETQ. V was shortened by 4 bases and J by 7 bases, with 15 bases between the two germline ends. The CDR3 DNA is TGCGCCAGCAGCCCGGGGAGGGAGGGAAATTCACCCCTCCACTTT. Amino acids: CASSPGREGNSPLHF.

This clonotype was counted a few times. The rearrangement joins TRBV4-1 to TRBJ1-5, with 11 bases fitting TRBD1. V trimming: 0 bases; J trimming: 6 bases; junction bases outside the gene matches: 1. Germline CDR1 reads MGHRA; CDR2 reads YSYEKL. There are 15 residues in the CDR3. In nucleotides, the CDR3 is TGCGCCAGCAGCCAAGATGGGACAGGGGGTCAGCCCCAGCATTTT. Its protein is CASSQDGTGGQPQHF.

Note on this clonotype: A much larger clonotype is one base distant, so this may be a read error. This chain links TRBV4-3 with TRBJ1-1; D call uncertain. This CDR3 has 15 residues. The V gene lost 0 bases and the J gene lost 6 bases, with 14 bases spanning the gap. Germline loops: CDR1 LGHNA, CDR2 YSLEER. Written as DNA, the CDR3 is TGCGCCAGCAGCCAAGATAGAACACTTTTCGCTGAAGCTTTCTTT. This encodes CASSQDRTLFAEAFF.

Of note for this clonotype: The junction differs from germline at one of its ends, possibly a read error. This chain connects TRBV2 to TRBJ1-5; 11 nucleotides align to TRBD1. The CDR3 contains 15 residues. Germline V gene data show CDR1 as SNHLY and CDR2 as FYNNEI. CDR3 residues: CANRERTGGKQPQHF. The CDR3 DNA reads as TGTGCCAACAGGGAGAGGACAGGGGGCAAACAGCCCCAGCATTTT.

The V and J genes are TRBV29-1 and TRBJ1-4; D gene unclear. The CDR3 consists of 11 residues. CDR1 is SQVTM and CDR2 is ANQGSEA in the germline V gene. Trimming cost V 7 bases and J 4 bases, with 7 bases left between them. CDR3 region: CSGRINEKLFF. In DNA, the CDR3 is TGCAGCGGCAGAATTAATGAAAAACTGTTTTTT.

This clonotype was recorded a few times. J is TRBJ1-6 and V is TRBV27; D not certain. This CDR3 spans 13 amino acids. Trimming shortened V by 5 bases and J by 7 bases, and 9 bases separated the two germline ends. Germline V lookup: CDR1 MNHEY, CDR2 SMNVEV (reference sequence). CDR3 protein: CASSPPGNSPLHF. The CDR3 nucleotides read TGTGCCAGCAGTCCCCCTGGAAATTCACCCCTCCACTTT.